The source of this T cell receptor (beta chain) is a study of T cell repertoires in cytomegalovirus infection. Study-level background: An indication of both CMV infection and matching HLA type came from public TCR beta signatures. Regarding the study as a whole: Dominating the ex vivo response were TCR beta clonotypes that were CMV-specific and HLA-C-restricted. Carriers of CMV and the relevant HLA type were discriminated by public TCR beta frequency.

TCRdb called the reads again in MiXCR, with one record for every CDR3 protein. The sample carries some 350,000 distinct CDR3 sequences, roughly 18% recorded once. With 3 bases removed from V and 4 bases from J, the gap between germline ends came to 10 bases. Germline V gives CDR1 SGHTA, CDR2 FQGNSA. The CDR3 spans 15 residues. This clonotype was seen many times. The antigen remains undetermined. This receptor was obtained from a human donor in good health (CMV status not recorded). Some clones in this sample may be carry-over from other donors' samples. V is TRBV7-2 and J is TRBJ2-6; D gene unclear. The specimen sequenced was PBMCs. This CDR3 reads CASSLLHPGANVLTF. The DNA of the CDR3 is TGTGCCAGCAGCTTGCTGCATCCCGGGGCCAACGTCCTGACTTTC.